What follows is one T cell receptor beta chain and its context. What it binds is unknown. TCRdb's copy holds only in-frame clones and misses some; the assay was immunoSEQ multiplex PCR. The sample consists of around 100,000 clones, more than 75% of them appearing once. The sample originates from a study of PD-L1 blockade in urothelial cancer. The overall study: T cells were recovered from blood samples at a median of around 150,000.

Findings and limits, study-wide: The study found that durable-benefit patients expanded tumor-associated blood clones more at 3 weeks.

The time point was: pretreatment peripheral blood. Each patient's cancer was a locally advanced or metastatic urothelial carcinoma. This CDR3 is 15 amino acids long. Per germline, CDR1 SEHNR and CDR2 FQNEAQ (reference sequence). Trimming removed 3 bases from V and 1 base from J, with 10 bases in between. The sequencing here drew on PBMCs, taken around atezolizumab (anti-PD-L1) treatment. The TCR comes from a man in his fifties or sixties with urothelial cancer. The gene calls are TRBV7-9 and TRBJ1-5; no firm D call. The CDR3 DNA sequence: TGTGCCAGCAGCTTGTCTAGCGGGAGCAATCAGCCCCAGCATTTT. Its protein product is CASSLSSGSNQPQHF.